Below are 32 T cell receptor beta chains sequenced from a single sample in a study of shared clonotypes between healthy human individuals. It was CD45RO-negative cells, positively selected for CCR7, that made up naive CD8 cells, with terminally differentiated effector memory CD45RA+ cells excluded. Assay: immunoSEQ multiplex PCR; the TCRdb copy retains only in-frame clones and omits some. This sample has around 1.9 million clones, with roughly 93% found just once. The sample consisted of naive CD8+ T cells from PBMCs. The receptors were gathered from a man in his late teens or twenties in good health. Some clones in this sample may be carry-over from other donors' samples.

V usage is TRBV11-2 and J usage is TRBJ2-3; 10 bases line up with TRBD2. The ends lost 0 bases at V and 3 bases at J; junction bases unmatched: 6. CDR1 is SGHAT and CDR2 is FQNNGV in the germline V gene. CDR3 length equals 17 residues. CDR3 residues: CASSLEGLAGATDTQYF. CDR3 coding DNA: TGTGCCAGCAGCTTAGAAGGGCTAGCGGGAGCGACAGATACGCAGTATTTT.

This chain connects TRBV11-2 to TRBJ2-7, with D perhaps given as TRBD1 or TRBD2 (5 bases each). The V and J ends lost 4 bases and 3 bases respectively, with 13 bases between them. This CDR3 spans 14 amino acids. Germline CDR1 is SGHAT and CDR2 is FQNNGV. CDR3 nucleotide sequence: TGTGCCAGCAGCTCACGGGACGGCCGCTACGAGCAGTACTTC. It is translated as CASSSRDGRYEQYF. The variable domain in full, completed from reference TRBV11-2 and TRBJ2-7, reads EAGVAQSPRYKIIEKRQSVAFWCNPISGHATLYWYQQILGQGPKLLIQFQNNGVVDDSQLPKDRFSAERLKGVDSTLKIQPAKLEDSAVYLCASSSRDGRYEQYFGPGTRLTVT.

V usage is TRBV30 and J usage is TRBJ2-1, with D tentatively TRBD2 (5 bases). Germline V gene sequence: CDR1 GTSNPN, CDR2 SVGIG (reference sequence). The V and J ends lost 2 bases and 7 bases respectively, with 15 bases between them. The CDR3 totals 14 residues. The DNA for the CDR3 is TGTGCCTGGAGTTTTGTAATAGGCGGGAATGAGCAGTTCTTC. As protein: CAWSFVIGGNEQFF.

The chain is built from TRBV7-2 and TRBJ2-1, with TRBD2 identical over 12 bases. The V segment lost 1 base and the J segment 7 bases; nucleotides outside the gene matches: 2. CDR1 SGHTA and CDR2 FQGNSA come from the germline V gene. The CDR3 sequence is 15 residues long. The CDR3 sequence: CASSLVLAGGNEQFF. The CDR3 DNA reads TGTGCCAGCAGCTTAGTTCTAGCGGGAGGGAATGAGCAGTTCTTC.

This clone appeared a single time. J is TRBJ1-1 and V is TRBV28; D might be TRBD1 (5 bases). Germline CDR1 MDHEN, CDR2 SYDVKM. This CDR3 is 15 amino acids long. V lost 8 bases and J 1 base, leaving 17 bases between the germline ends. CDR3 sequence reads: CASGSPFRGNTEAFF. The CDR3 nucleotides are TGTGCCAGCGGTTCCCCATTTAGGGGGAACACTGAAGCTTTCTTT.

The DNA for the CDR3 is TGCGCCAGCAGCCAAGGGACTAGCGGGAGTATCCCGCCCGGGGAGCTGTTTTTT. Protein product: CASSQGTSGSIPPGELFF. This chain uses TRBV4-3 with TRBJ2-2, with 13 bases lining up with TRBD2. Trimming took 1 base from V and 6 from J; bases not matched to a gene: 8. In germline, CDR1 is LGHNA, CDR2 YSLEER. This CDR3 has 18 residues.

Comment on this clone: The germline gene is not matched at one end of the junction; a read error may be the cause. The chain links TRBV27 to TRBJ1-5; 8 nucleotides match TRBD1. The CDR3 loop spans 14 amino acids. Germline values: CDR1 MNHEY, CDR2 SMNVEV (reference sequence). For the CDR3, the DNA is TGTGCCACCAGTCCAGGGGGCCTTAATCAGCCCCAGCATTTT. It is translated as CATSPGGLNQPQHF.

As concerns this clone: Other nucleotide sequences from this sample produce the same CDR3. The chain links TRBV9 to TRBJ2-2; D is unresolved. The CDR3 loop spans 13 amino acids. V was shortened by 0 bases and J by 8 bases, with 8 bases between the two germline ends. Germline V CDR1 and CDR2: SGDLS, YYNGEE. CDR3 sequence reads: CASSVGGSGELFF. The CDR3 bases are TGTGCCAGCAGCGTAGGAGGTAGTGGGGAGCTGTTTTTT.

J is TRBJ2-1 and V is TRBV4-3; D gene ambiguous. CDR1 is LGHNA, CDR2 YSLEER, per germline. V was pared by 4 bases and J by 4 bases, with 14 bases between. The CDR3 totals 15 residues. The CDR3 bases are TGCGCCAGCAGCCCAGATACAGCCCTTTACAATGAGCAGTTCTTC. It encodes CASSPDTALYNEQFF.

CDR3 DNA sequence: TGTGCCAGCAGTCGGACTAGCGGGAGCCCCGGGTCCTACGAGCAGTACTTC. It codes for CASSRTSGSPGSYEQYF. The gene calls are TRBV2 and TRBJ2-7; 13 bases are a match to TRBD2. This CDR3 has 17 residues. Per the germline V gene, CDR1 is SNHLY and CDR2 is FYNNEI. J gave up 1 base and V 5 bases, and 8 bases lay outside the gene matches.

Notes on this clone: The junction shows a germline mismatch at one end, possibly a read error. This chain joins TRBV6-5 and TRBJ2-2; 7 bases map to TRBD2. Germline V gene lookup returns CDR1 MNHEY and CDR2 SVGAGI. The CDR3 loop spans 16 amino acids. This CDR3 reads CASSHSLGGWYGELFF. CDR3 DNA: TGTGCCAGCAGTCACTCTCTGGGGGGGTGGTACGGGGAGCTGTTTTTT.

This chain connects TRBV9 to TRBJ2-7; D is unresolved. The CDR3 has 12 residues. The germline gives CDR1 SGDLS, CDR2 YYNGEE. The V end lost 0 bases, the J end lost 7 bases, and 8 bases lay between the germline ends. The CDR3 spells CASSVGNGEQYF. In nucleotides, the CDR3 is TGTGCCAGCAGCGTAGGTAATGGGGAGCAGTACTTC.

On this clone itself: The same CDR3 also results from other DNA sequences found in this sample. The genes are TRBV27 and TRBJ2-2; no definite D call. The germline V gene has CDR1 MNHEY and CDR2 SMNVEV (reference sequence). The V and J ends lost 1 base and 5 bases respectively, with 5 bases between them. The CDR3 totals 13 residues. The CDR3 protein is CASSLWGTGELFF. The CDR3 nucleotides read TGTGCCAGCAGTTTATGGGGTACCGGGGAGCTGTTTTTT.

Points on this clone: The sample contains more than one DNA sequence encoding this CDR3. The chain carries TRBV28 and TRBJ1-5; 8 positions agree with TRBD1. Germline loops: CDR1 MDHEN, CDR2 SYDVKM. The trim removed 3 bases at V and 0 bases at J, leaving 1 base unmatched. The CDR3 extends over 15 amino acids. The DNA of the CDR3 is TGTGCCAGCAGTTTGCAGGGGGCTAGCAATCAGCCCCAGCATTTT. Its translation is CASSLQGASNQPQHF.

The chain uses TRBV15 and TRBJ2-1, with unresolved D. V dropped 2 bases and J dropped 5 bases, with 7 bases sitting between them. Germline V gives CDR1 LNHNV, CDR2 YYDKDF (reference sequence). CDR3 length: 13 residues. CDR3 DNA: TGTGCCACCAGCAGACTATTAAACAATGAGCAGTTCTTC. Protein product: CATSRLLNNEQFF.

This sequence joins TRBV28 and TRBJ2-1, with 12 bases fitting TRBD2. CDR3 length: 15 amino acids. The germline gives CDR1 MDHEN, CDR2 SYDVKM. V shed 10 bases and J 3 bases; nucleotides not matched to a gene: 7. Here the CDR3 DNA reads TGTGCCACCGACGTACTAGCGGGAGGCTACAATGAGCAGTTCTTC. This encodes CATDVLAGGYNEQFF. Full variable domain (remainder filled in from reference TRBV28 and TRBJ2-1): DVKVTQSSRYLVKRTGEKVFLECVQDMDHENMFWYRQDPGLGLRLIYFSYDVKMKEKGDIPEGYSVSREKKERFSLILESASTNQTSMYLCATDVLAGGYNEQFFGPGTRLTVL.

The V call is TRBV7-8, the J call TRBJ2-7; a weak D match, TRBD1 (6 bases). V was pared by 5 bases and J by 0 bases, with 14 bases between. The CDR3 has 15 residues. Per germline, CDR1 SGHVS and CDR2 FQNEAQ. CDR3 DNA sequence: TGTGCCAGCAGCCCGGACAGTGCCACCTCCTACGAGCAGTACTTC. Its translation is CASSPDSATSYEQYF. The variable domain in full, with the rest retrieved from reference TRBV7-8 and TRBJ2-7, is GAGVSQSPRYKVAKRGQDVALRCDPISGHVSLFWYQQALGQGPEFLTYFQNEAQLDKSGLPSDRFFAERPEGSVSTLKIQRTQQEDSAVYLCASSPDSATSYEQYFGPGTRLTVT.

The V and J genes are TRBV7-3 and TRBJ2-1, with D tentatively TRBD1 or TRBD2 (6 bases each). V shed 5 bases and J shed 10 bases, with 15 bases lying between them. CDR1 is SGHTA, CDR2 FQGTGA, per germline. This CDR3 has 13 amino acids. CDR3 in amino acids: CASSVNIGGEQFF. CDR3 sequence (DNA): TGTGCCAGCAGCGTCAACATAGGGGGGGAGCAGTTCTTC.

The J gene is TRBJ2-7, the V gene TRBV7-8; TRBD1 agrees at 9 bases. This CDR3 contains 18 residues. V shed 1 base and J 5 bases; nucleotides not matched to a gene: 15. The germline V gene has CDR1 SGHVS and CDR2 FQNEAQ. The CDR3, as DNA: TGTGCCAGCAGCTTAGGGGACCGGGACAGGGAGGTCGGGAACGAGCAGTACTTC. Its protein is CASSLGDRDREVGNEQYF.

In this sample, this clone turned up once. V is TRBV9 and J is TRBJ2-5; D may be TRBD2 (6 bases). Germline CDR1 SGDLS, CDR2 YYNGEE. The CDR3 spans 15 residues. V was cut by 4 bases and J by 4 bases, with 17 bases left in between. The CDR3 DNA reads TGTGCCAGCAGCCCAGGGACTGGGGGAGGAGAGACCCAGTACTTC. Protein: CASSPGTGGGETQYF.

The chain uses TRBV5-6 and TRBJ2-7, with D maybe TRBD2 (5 bases). This CDR3 spans 15 amino acids. Germline V gives CDR1 SGHDT, CDR2 YYEEEE. Trimming removed 0 bases at V and 0 bases at J, with 10 bases between. CDR3 sequence reads: CASSLELGSSYEQYF. CDR3 DNA: TGTGCCAGCAGCTTGGAGCTGGGGAGCTCCTACGAGCAGTACTTC.

The chain recombines TRBV9 with TRBJ1-5; D is possibly TRBD1 (5 bases). Germline V gene data show CDR1 as SGDLS and CDR2 as YYNGEE. The CDR3 spans 15 residues. V lost 3 bases and J lost 3, with 13 bases in between. The CDR3 DNA sequence: TGTGCCAGCAGCGCTGGGGGGTGGTTCAATCAGCCCCAGCATTTT. Translation gives CASSAGGWFNQPQHF.

The chain combines TRBV27 with TRBJ1-5, with D possibly TRBD1 on 5 matching bases. The germline V gene has CDR1 MNHEY and CDR2 SMNVEV (reference sequence). V was trimmed by 8 bases and J by 0 bases, leaving 14 bases between them. This CDR3 comprises 15 residues. This chain's CDR3 is CASALQGYSNQPQHF. DNA of the CDR3: TGTGCCAGCGCCCTCCAGGGCTATAGCAATCAGCCCCAGCATTTT.

J is TRBJ1-5 and V is TRBV4-2, with D unresolved. V shed 1 base and J shed 9 bases, with 13 bases lying between them. The CDR3 loop spans 14 amino acids. The V gene's germline CDR1 is LGHNA and CDR2 YNFKEQ. Here the CDR3 DNA reads TGTGCCAGCAGCCAAGGAGTCGGGAGCCGGCCCCAGCATTTT. This codes for CASSQGVGSRPQHF.

This sequence joins TRBV13 and TRBJ2-2; possibly TRBD2 for D (6 bases). Trimming shortened V by 6 bases and J by 3 bases, and 14 bases separated the two germline ends. CDR3 length equals 15 residues. Germline V gives CDR1 PRHDT, CDR2 FYEKMQ (reference sequence). CDR3 sequence: CASSSTGTDTGELFF. The CDR3 DNA is TGTGCCAGCAGTTCGACCGGGACTGACACCGGGGAGCTGTTTTTT.

V usage is TRBV29-1 and J usage is TRBJ2-5; the D gene is possibly TRBD1 (8 bases). Germline V CDR1 and CDR2: SQVTM, ANQGSEA. V lost 6 bases and J 9 bases, leaving 23 bases between the germline ends. The CDR3 sequence is 14 residues long. In DNA, the CDR3 is TGCAGCGTCGCCGGACAGGGTCCTCGGGGGGCCCAGTACTTC. Translation gives CSVAGQGPRGAQYF.

In nucleotides, the CDR3 is TGTGCCAGCAGCCCGGACAGTAACTACGAGCAGTACTTC. This codes for CASSPDSNYEQYF. This sequence joins TRBV28 and TRBJ2-7, with D perhaps TRBD1 (6 bases). Trimming stripped 6 bases from V and 3 bases from J, with 12 bases between. Germline values: CDR1 MDHEN, CDR2 SYDVKM. The length of the CDR3 is 13 residues.

This clone was counted a single time. The sample carries other DNA sequences with the same CDR3. The rearrangement links TRBV28 to TRBJ1-4; D ambiguous. This CDR3 region has 12 residues. CDR1 and CDR2 (germline): MDHEN, SYDVKM. V shed 5 bases and J shed 8 bases, with 9 bases lying between them. CDR3 coding DNA: TGTGCCAGCAGTCTAATCCGCGAAAAACTGTTTTTT. Protein product: CASSLIREKLFF.

The chain joins TRBV14 to TRBJ2-7, with 7 nucleotides matching TRBD1. CDR3 length: 15 residues. CDR1 and CDR2 from the germline V gene are SGHDN and FVKESK. Trimming removed 4 bases from V and 3 bases from J; junction bases left unmatched: 9. The CDR3 DNA reads TGTGCCAGCAGCCGCCGGGACAGAGGAAACTACGAGCAGTACTTC. This translates into CASSRRDRGNYEQYF.

The rearrangement uses TRBV23-1 and TRBJ2-2; possible D gene TRBD2, 5 bases. TRBV23-1 is flagged as an ORF with uncertain function. The CDR3 is 15 residues long. Trimming took off 5 bases at V and 2 bases at J, with 12 bases between the two ends. Written as DNA, the CDR3 is TGCGCCAGCAGTACCGGGAAAGAAAACACCGGGGAGCTGTTTTTT. It specifies CASSTGKENTGELFF.

The J gene is TRBJ2-1, the V gene TRBV27; the D is unclear. The CDR3 is 15 residues long. V was pared by 4 bases and J by 10 bases, with 20 bases between. Germline-derived CDR1 and CDR2 are MNHEY and SMNVEV (reference sequence). In DNA, the CDR3 is TGTGCCAGCAGTTCCCCACCGAACACGAGATACGAGCAGTTCTTC. Its translation: CASSSPPNTRYEQFF.

The gene calls are TRBV28 and TRBJ2-7; no definite D call. CDR1 MDHEN and CDR2 SYDVKM come from the germline V gene. V lost 5 bases and J 13 bases, leaving 18 bases between the germline ends. This CDR3 contains 12 residues. The CDR3 DNA reads TGTGCCAGCAGTCCCTCGTTGAGAGAAGAATACTTC. It yields the protein CASSPSLREEYF.